A selection of T cell receptor beta chains follows, all from one sample in a study of blood T cell repertoires in COVID-19. Only in-frame clones appear in the TCRdb table, and some are missing; sequencing was by immunoSEQ multiplex PCR. The sample has some 200,000 clones, just over 85% seen once. The sample was peripheral blood. Receptors originate from a middle-aged man with acute or convalescent COVID-19. Each CDR3 is given without its conserved first and last residue. The D gene is left open where the match is weak.

>TRBV4-2|TRBD1
ASSPSTGTNSPLH
>TRBV6-4|TRBD1
ASRPGQGAPAF
>TRBV9|.
ASGSQVSNEKLF
>TRBV7-2|.
ASNLAANQPQH
>TRBV6-5|.
ASKAPRGEKLF
>TRBV7-8|.
ASSPYDTEQF
>TRBV4-1|.
ASSPEGAGNQPQH
>TRBV2|TRBD2
ASSTSGGEQY
>TRBV5-1|.
ASSAGTGSPLH
>TRBV3-1/TRBV3-2|.
ASSQRDRRGYGYT
>TRBV6-5|.
ASSPAQTGEKLF
>TRBV5-6|.
ASSFWGRRTEAF
>TRBV10-3|.
AISDGTRNTDTQY
>TRBV9|.
ASSTSGLFQETQY
>TRBV5-1|TRBD2
ASSLILAGGTNTGELF
>TRBV7-7|.
ASSFNSNTGELF
>TRBV3-1/TRBV3-2|.
ASSQDYRGDPGTGNTIY
>TRBV18|.
ASSPRTVNYGYT
>TRBV4-1|.
ASSQSGTATNEKLF
>TRBV11-2|.
ASSLGAATGYQETQY
>TRBV6-1|.
ASSEGGNTQY
>TRBV28|TRBD1
ASSSTDRLEKLF
>TRBV10-1|.
ASSESGGTEAF
>TRBV6-5|TRBD2
ASDGRAGNTDTQY
>TRBV7-2|TRBD1
ASSSRAQGDSPLH
>TRBV10-3|TRBD1
AINRGTESPLH
>TRBV25-1|.
ASSVQGETQY
>TRBV3-1/TRBV3-2|.
ASSQDRGAGNTIY
>TRBV12-3/TRBV12-4|.
ASSFVNTEAF
>TRBV19|.
ASTPPGEVSEAF
>TRBV4-1|.
ASSQERRPNRGGYT
>TRBV5-1|TRBD2
ASSLLAGGAYEQY
>TRBV19|TRBD1
ASSWDREVLTYT
>TRBV14|.
ASSQRPFYEQY
>TRBV6-5|.
ASSLGGGQPQH
>TRBV18|.
ASSPQGVYEQY
>TRBV7-9|.
ASRIAGVAF
>TRBV10-1|TRBD1
ASTQGQGITGELF
>TRBV6-5|TRBD1
ASRGQGANTEAF
>TRBV25-1|.
ASRDTGLDTQY
>TRBV5-1|.
ASSLAPTGSAISGYT
>TRBV10-2|.
ASSDRQAGAGNTIY
>TRBV24-1|TRBD2
ATSGQRGEQF
>TRBV2|.
ASSVGRGAGSPLH
>TRBV23-1|TRBD1
ASSQGGQGSAGELF
>TRBV21-1|.
ASSKTLFPGQVYEQY
>TRBV5-1|.
ASSSTGWETYEQY
>TRBV2|.
ASRSQVGETQY